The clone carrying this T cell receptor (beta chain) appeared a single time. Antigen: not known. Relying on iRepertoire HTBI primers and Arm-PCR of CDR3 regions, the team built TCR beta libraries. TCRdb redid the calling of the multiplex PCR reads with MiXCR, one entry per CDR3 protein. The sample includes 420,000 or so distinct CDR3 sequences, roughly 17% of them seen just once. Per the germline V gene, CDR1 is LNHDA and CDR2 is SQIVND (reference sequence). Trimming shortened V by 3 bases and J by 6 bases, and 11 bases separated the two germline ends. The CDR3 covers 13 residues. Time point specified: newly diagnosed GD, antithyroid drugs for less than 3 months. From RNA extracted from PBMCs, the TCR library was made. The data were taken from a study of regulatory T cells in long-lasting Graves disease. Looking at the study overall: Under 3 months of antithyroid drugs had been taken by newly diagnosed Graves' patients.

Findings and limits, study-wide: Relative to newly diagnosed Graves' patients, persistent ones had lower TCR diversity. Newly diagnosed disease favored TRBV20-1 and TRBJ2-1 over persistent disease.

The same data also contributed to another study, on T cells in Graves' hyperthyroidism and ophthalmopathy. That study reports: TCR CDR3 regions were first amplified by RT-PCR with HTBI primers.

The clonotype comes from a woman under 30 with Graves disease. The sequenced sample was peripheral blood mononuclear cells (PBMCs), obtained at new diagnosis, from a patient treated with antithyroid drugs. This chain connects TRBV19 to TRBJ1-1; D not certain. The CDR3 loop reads CASSIERGSEAFF. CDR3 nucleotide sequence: TGTGCCAGTAGTATTGAGCGAGGCTCTGAAGCTTTCTTT.